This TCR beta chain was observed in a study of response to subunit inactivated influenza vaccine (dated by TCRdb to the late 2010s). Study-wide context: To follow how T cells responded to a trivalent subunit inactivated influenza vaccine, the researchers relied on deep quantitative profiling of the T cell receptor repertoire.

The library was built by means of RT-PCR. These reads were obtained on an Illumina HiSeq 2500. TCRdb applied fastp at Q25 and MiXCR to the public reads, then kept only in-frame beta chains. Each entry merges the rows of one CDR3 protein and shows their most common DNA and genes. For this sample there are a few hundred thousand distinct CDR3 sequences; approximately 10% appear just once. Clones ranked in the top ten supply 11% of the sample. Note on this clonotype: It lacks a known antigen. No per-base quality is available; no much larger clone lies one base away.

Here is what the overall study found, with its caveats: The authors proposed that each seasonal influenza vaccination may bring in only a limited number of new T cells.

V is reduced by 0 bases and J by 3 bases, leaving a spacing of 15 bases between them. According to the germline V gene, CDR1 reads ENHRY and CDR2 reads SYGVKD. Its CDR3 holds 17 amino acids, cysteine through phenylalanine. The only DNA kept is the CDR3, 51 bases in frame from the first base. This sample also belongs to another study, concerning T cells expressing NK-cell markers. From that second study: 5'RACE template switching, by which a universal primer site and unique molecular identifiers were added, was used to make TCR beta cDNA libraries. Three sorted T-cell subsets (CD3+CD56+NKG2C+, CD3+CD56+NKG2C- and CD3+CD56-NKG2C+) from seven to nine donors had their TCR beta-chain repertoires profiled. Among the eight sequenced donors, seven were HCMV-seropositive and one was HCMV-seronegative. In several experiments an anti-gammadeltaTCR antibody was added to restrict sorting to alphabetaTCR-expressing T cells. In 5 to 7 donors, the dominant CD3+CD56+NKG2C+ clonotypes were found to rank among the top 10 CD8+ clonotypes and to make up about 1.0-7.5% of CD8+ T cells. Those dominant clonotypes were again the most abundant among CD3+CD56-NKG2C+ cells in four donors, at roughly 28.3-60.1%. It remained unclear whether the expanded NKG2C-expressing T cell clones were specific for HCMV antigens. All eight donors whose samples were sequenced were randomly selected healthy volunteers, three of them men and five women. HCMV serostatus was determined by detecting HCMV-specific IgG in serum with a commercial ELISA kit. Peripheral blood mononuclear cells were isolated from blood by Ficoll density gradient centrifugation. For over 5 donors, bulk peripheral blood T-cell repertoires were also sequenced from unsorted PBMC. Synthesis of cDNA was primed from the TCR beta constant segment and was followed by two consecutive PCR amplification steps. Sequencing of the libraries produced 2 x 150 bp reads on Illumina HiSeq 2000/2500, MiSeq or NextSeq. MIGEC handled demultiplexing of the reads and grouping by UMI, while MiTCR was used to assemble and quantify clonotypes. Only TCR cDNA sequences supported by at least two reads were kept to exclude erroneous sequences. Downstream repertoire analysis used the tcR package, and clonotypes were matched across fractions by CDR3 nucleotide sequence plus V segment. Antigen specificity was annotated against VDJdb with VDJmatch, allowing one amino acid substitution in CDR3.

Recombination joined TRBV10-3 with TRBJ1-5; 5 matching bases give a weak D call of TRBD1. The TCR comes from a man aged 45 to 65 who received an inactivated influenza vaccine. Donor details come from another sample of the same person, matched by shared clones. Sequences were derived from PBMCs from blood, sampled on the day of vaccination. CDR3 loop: CAISESRGNGNNQPQHF. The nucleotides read TGTGCCATCAGTGAGTCCCGGGGGAATGGGAACAATCAGCCCCAGCATTTT.